This T cell receptor (beta chain) was obtained from a study of blood T cell repertoires in COVID-19. Overall study context: The study drew acute and convalescent COVID-19 samples from the United States, Italy and Spain. Sample material is recorded as cDNA or gDNA derived from T cells, B-cell-depleted T cells, or PBMCs.

This clone was seen a single time. The CDR3 runs to 17 residues. The V and J ends lost 7 bases and 3 bases, in that order; junction bases with no gene match: 7. Germline assignment: CDR1 MDHEN and CDR2 SYDVKM. How the authors handled the data: Amplification of reference gene primers was used by the study to estimate nucleated cell counts. TCRdb keeps only in-frame clones here, not all; method: immunoSEQ multiplex PCR. D and trimming come from the DNA, and the V and J calls and clone size come from that table. The sample has roughly 250,000 clones; roughly 90% are singletons. Sequencing was performed on peripheral blood. This sequence originates from a man younger than 45 with acute or convalescent COVID-19. The V call is TRBV28, the J call TRBJ2-6, with 12 bases aligning to TRBD2. CDR3 amino acids: CASNPSGRAIGANVLTF. In nucleotides, the CDR3 is TGTGCCAGCAACCCTAGCGGGAGGGCTATTGGGGCCAACGTCCTGACTTTC. The complete variable domain, with remaining parts taken from reference TRBV28 and TRBJ2-6, reads DVKVTQSSRYLVKRTGEKVFLECVQDMDHENMFWYRQDPGLGLRLIYFSYDVKMKEKGDIPEGYSVSREKKERFSLILESASTNQTSMYLCASNPSGRAIGANVLTFGAGSRLTVL.